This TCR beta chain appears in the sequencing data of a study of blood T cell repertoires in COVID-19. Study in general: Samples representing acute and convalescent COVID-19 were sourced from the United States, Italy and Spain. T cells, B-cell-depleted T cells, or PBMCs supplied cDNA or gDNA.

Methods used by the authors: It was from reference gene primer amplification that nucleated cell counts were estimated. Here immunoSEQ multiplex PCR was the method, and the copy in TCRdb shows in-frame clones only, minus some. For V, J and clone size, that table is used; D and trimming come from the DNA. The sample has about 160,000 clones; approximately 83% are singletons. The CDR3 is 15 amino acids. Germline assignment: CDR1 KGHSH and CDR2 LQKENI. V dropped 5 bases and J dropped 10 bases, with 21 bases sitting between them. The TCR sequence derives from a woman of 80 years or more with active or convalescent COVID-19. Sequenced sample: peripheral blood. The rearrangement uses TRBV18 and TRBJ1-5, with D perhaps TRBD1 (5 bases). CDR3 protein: CASSSGGDGLGPQHF. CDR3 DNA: TGTGCCAGCTCATCTGGGGGGGACGGCCTTGGACCCCAGCATTTT.